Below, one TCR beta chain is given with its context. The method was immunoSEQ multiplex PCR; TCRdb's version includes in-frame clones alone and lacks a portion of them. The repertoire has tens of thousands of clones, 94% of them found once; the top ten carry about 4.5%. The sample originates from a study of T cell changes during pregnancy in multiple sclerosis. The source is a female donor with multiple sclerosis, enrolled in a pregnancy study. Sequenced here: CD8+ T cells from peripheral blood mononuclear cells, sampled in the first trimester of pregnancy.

As DNA, the CDR3 is TGTGCCAGCAGTTACTCGGTGGGGAGTATCGATGAGCAGTTCTTC. Translating gives CASSYSVGSIDEQFF. The chain joins TRBV6-5 to TRBJ2-1; D possibly corresponds to TRBD2 (5 bases). CDR3 size: 15 residues. Germline-derived CDR1 and CDR2 are MNHEY and SVGAGI. V was shortened by 0 bases and J by 8 bases, with 14 bases between the two germline ends.